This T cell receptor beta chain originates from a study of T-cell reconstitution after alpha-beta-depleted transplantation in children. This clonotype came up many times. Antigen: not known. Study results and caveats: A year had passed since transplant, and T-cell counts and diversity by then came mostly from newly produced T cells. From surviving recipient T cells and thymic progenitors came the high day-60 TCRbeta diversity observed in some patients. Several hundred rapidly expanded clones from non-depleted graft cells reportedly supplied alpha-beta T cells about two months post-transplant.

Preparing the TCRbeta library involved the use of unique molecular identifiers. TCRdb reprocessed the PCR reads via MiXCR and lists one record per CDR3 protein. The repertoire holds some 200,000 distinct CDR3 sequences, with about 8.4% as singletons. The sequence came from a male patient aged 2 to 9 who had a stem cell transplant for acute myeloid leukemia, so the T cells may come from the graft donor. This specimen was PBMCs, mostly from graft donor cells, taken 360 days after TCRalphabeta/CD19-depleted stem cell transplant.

The CDR3 DNA sequence: TGTGCCAGCAGTTACTCCGGGCTAGTACAAGAGACCCAGTACTTC. Amino acids: CASSYSGLVQETQYF. The chain carries TRBV6-5 and TRBJ2-5; D call uncertain. Looked up from germline, CDR1 is MNHEY and CDR2 is SVGAGI. The CDR3 length is 15 residues. V was trimmed by 0 bases and J by 2 bases, leaving 10 bases between them.